These T cell receptor beta chains were read from a single sample in a study of tumor and adjacent non-tumor tissue in lung cancer. TCRdb redid the calling of the multiplex PCR reads with MiXCR, one entry per CDR3 protein. Of about 75,000 distinct CDR3 sequences listed, around 77% are singletons. Specimen: lung tumor tissue. The receptor source for this set is a woman aged 50 to 60 with non-small cell lung cancer. The CDR3 runs from the conserved cysteine through the conserved F or W. Fields, in order: J gene, clone size, V gene, D gene, CDR3 protein, CDR3 DNA. The D gene is left open where the match is weak. Not every row has a clone size; where given, it reads once, few, many or a size class.

j_gene: TRBJ2-3; abundance: many; v_gene: TRBV5-6; d_gene: TRBD2; CDR3aa: CASDSYRTSGRSDTQYF; CDR3nt: TGTGCCAGCGACTCCTACCGTACTAGCGGGAGGTCAGATACGCAGTATTTT
j_gene: TRBJ2-1; abundance: NA; v_gene: TRBV12-3/TRBV12-4; d_gene: TRBD2; CDR3aa: CSSRTSGTNEQFF; CDR3nt: TGTTCCAGCAGGACTAGTGGGACTAATGAGCAGTTCTTC
j_gene: TRBJ1-5; abundance: NA; v_gene: TRBV4-2; d_gene: NA; CDR3aa: CTGSPRPPDRTLGNKPQHF; CDR3nt: TGTACCGGCAGCCCGCGACCTCCCGACAGGACCCTGGGCAATAAGCCCCAGCATTTT
j_gene: TRBJ2-1; abundance: many; v_gene: TRBV7-8; d_gene: NA; CDR3aa: CASSRRLDNEQFF; CDR3nt: TGTGCCAGCAGCCGACGCTTGGACAATGAGCAGTTCTTC
j_gene: TRBJ1-5; abundance: NA; v_gene: TRBV6-1; d_gene: TRBD1; CDR3aa: CASRGQRDRNYSNQTQHF; CDR3nt: TGTGCCAGCAGGGGACAGAGGGACAGAAATTATAGCAATCAGACCCAACATTTT
j_gene: TRBJ1-2; abundance: NA; v_gene: TRBV29-1; d_gene: TRBD1; CDR3aa: CSVGDRPGGDYTF; CDR3nt: TGCAGCGTGGGGGACAGGCCTGGTGGGGACTACACCTTC
j_gene: TRBJ2-5; abundance: NA; v_gene: TRBV29-1; d_gene: TRBD1; CDR3aa: CSVWSIGGVETQYF; CDR3nt: TGCAGTGTTTGGTCCATAGGGGGCGTTGAGACCCAATACTTC
j_gene: TRBJ2-3; abundance: once; v_gene: TRBV11-2; d_gene: TRBD1; CDR3aa: CAGSFGTVRTDTQYF; CDR3nt: TGTGCCGGCAGCTTCGGGACAGTACGCACAGATACGCAGTATTTT
j_gene: TRBJ2-1; abundance: NA; v_gene: TRBV6-5; d_gene: NA; CDR3aa: CASSYRKDSPNEQFF; CDR3nt: TGTGCCAGCAGTTACCGCAAGGACAGTCCCAATGAGCAGTTCTTC
j_gene: TRBJ2-3; abundance: once; v_gene: TRBV12-3/TRBV12-4; d_gene: TRBD2; CDR3aa: CVTREQVDTQYF; CDR3nt: TGTGTCACGCGGGAGCAGGTAGATACGCAGTATTTT
j_gene: TRBJ2-7; abundance: many; v_gene: TRBV28; d_gene: TRBD1; CDR3aa: CASSLAGTVLYEQYF; CDR3nt: TGTGCCAGCAGTTTAGCCGGGACAGTCCTGTACGAGCAGTACTTC
j_gene: TRBJ1-6; abundance: NA; v_gene: TRBV11-2; d_gene: NA; CDR3aa: CASSIDSGNSLLHF; CDR3nt: TGTGCCAGCAGCATAGACAGCGGTAATTCACTCCTTCACTTT
j_gene: TRBJ2-1; abundance: NA; v_gene: TRBV5-5; d_gene: NA; CDR3aa: CASSLVGAGNEQFF; CDR3nt: TGTGCCAGCAGCTTGGTCGGAGCAGGTAATGAGCAGTTCTTC
j_gene: TRBJ1-4; abundance: NA; v_gene: TRBV4-2; d_gene: TRBD1; CDR3aa: CANSPGQGSEKLLF; CDR3nt: TGTGCCAACAGCCCGGGACAGGGTTCTGAAAAACTGTTATTT
j_gene: TRBJ2-2; abundance: NA; v_gene: TRBV6-5; d_gene: TRBD1; CDR3aa: CASSSGTEHSIGELFF; CDR3nt: TGTGCCAGCAGCTCCGGGACAGAACATTCCATCGGGGAGCTGTTTTTT
j_gene: TRBJ2-7; abundance: NA; v_gene: TRBV6-5; d_gene: TRBD2; CDR3aa: CASIGTSGSRGYEQCF; CDR3nt: TGTGCCAGCATCGGGACTAGCGGGAGTAGGGGTTACGAGCAGTGCTTC
j_gene: TRBJ2-7; abundance: NA; v_gene: TRBV4-2; d_gene: NA; CDR3aa: CARTQAKGAGNYEHYF; CDR3nt: TGTGCCAGGACCCAAGCAAAAGGTGCGGGGAACTACGAGCATTACTTC
j_gene: TRBJ2-7; abundance: NA; v_gene: TRBV7-9; d_gene: NA; CDR3aa: CANSFRGTYEQYF; CDR3nt: TGTGCCAACAGCTTTCGGGGAACCTACGAGCAGTACTTC
j_gene: TRBJ2-2; abundance: NA; v_gene: TRBV6-1; d_gene: NA; CDR3aa: CAGSEDPGTVTGELFF; CDR3nt: TGTGCCGGCAGTGAAGATCCCGGGACGGTCACCGGGGAGCTGTTTTTT
j_gene: TRBJ2-7; abundance: once; v_gene: TRBV7-8; d_gene: NA; CDR3aa: CGSSLSKRDEQYF; CDR3nt: TGTGGCAGCAGCTTATCAAAGCGGGACGAGCAGTACTTC
j_gene: TRBJ1-6; abundance: NA; v_gene: TRBV11-2; d_gene: NA; CDR3aa: CASGLETNYNSPLNF; CDR3nt: TGTGCCAGCGGCTTAGAGACAAATTATAATTCACCCCTCAACTTT
j_gene: TRBJ2-3; abundance: once; v_gene: TRBV12-3/TRBV12-4; d_gene: NA; CDR3aa: CGSSLRADTQYF; CDR3nt: TGTGGCAGCAGTTTAAGGGCAGATACGCAATATTTT
j_gene: TRBJ2-3; abundance: NA; v_gene: TRBV10-3; d_gene: NA; CDR3aa: CANGTPDTQYF; CDR3nt: TGTGCCAACGGGACCCCAGATACACAGTATTTT
j_gene: TRBJ2-3; abundance: few; v_gene: TRBV9; d_gene: NA; CDR3aa: CASSFEGGTDTQYF; CDR3nt: TGTGCCAGCAGCTTTGAAGGAGGGACAGATACGCAGTATTTT
j_gene: TRBJ2-7; abundance: NA; v_gene: TRBV2; d_gene: NA; CDR3aa: CAGSEEAVGTYEQYF; CDR3nt: TGTGCCGGCAGTGAAGAGGCGGTAGGAACCTACGAGCAGTACTTC
j_gene: TRBJ2-6; abundance: NA; v_gene: TRBV12-3/TRBV12-4; d_gene: NA; CDR3aa: CASRVPGANILTF; CDR3nt: TGTGCCAGCCGCGTTCCCGGGGCCAACATCCTGACCTTC
j_gene: TRBJ2-1; abundance: NA; v_gene: TRBV11-2; d_gene: TRBD2; CDR3aa: CASSPRTSEVGEHFF; CDR3nt: TGTGCAAGCAGCCCCCGAACTAGCGAGGTGGGTGAGCACTTCTTC
j_gene: TRBJ1-1; abundance: NA; v_gene: TRBV7-9; d_gene: NA; CDR3aa: CASSLELTEGAFF; CDR3nt: TGTGCCAGCAGCTTAGAGTTAACAGAAGGAGCTTTCTTT
j_gene: TRBJ2-7; abundance: NA; v_gene: TRBV4-2; d_gene: TRBD2; CDR3aa: CASSQDGLAGEDRYEHYF; CDR3nt: TGTGCCAGCAGCCAAGATGGACTAGCGGGGGAAGACCGCTACGAGCACTACTTC
j_gene: TRBJ2-3; abundance: NA; v_gene: TRBV11-2; d_gene: NA; CDR3aa: CASSQVCYPLPDKQYF; CDR3nt: TGTGCCAGCAGCCAGGTGTGTTACCCGCTTCCAGATAAGCAGTATTTT
j_gene: TRBJ1-1; abundance: NA; v_gene: TRBV6-5; d_gene: NA; CDR3aa: CDSSYYDGRQGNSEAFF; CDR3nt: TGTGACAGCAGTTACTATGATGGTCGGCAGGGGAACTCTGAAGCTTTCTTT
j_gene: TRBJ2-5; abundance: NA; v_gene: TRBV4-2; d_gene: TRBD2; CDR3aa: CASSQRLAGETQYF; CDR3nt: TGTGCCAGCAGCCAGAGACTAGCGGGAGAGACCCAGTACTTC
j_gene: TRBJ1-5; abundance: NA; v_gene: TRBV7-9; d_gene: TRBD1; CDR3aa: CASSPEGAGGSQLQHF; CDR3nt: TGTGCCAGCAGCCCGGAAGGGGCAGGGGGAAGTCAGCTCCAGCATTTT
j_gene: TRBJ1-3; abundance: NA; v_gene: TRBV12-3/TRBV12-4; d_gene: NA; CDR3aa: CANSFDSCTSGNTIYF; CDR3nt: TGTGCCAACAGCTTTGACTCCTGTACCTCTGGAAACACCATATATTTT
j_gene: TRBJ2-7; abundance: many; v_gene: TRBV6-1; d_gene: TRBD2; CDR3aa: CASSEAVGTSGVKQYF; CDR3nt: TGTGCCAGCAGTGAAGCTGTTGGGACTAGCGGGGTCAAGCAGTACTTC
j_gene: TRBJ1-3; abundance: NA; v_gene: TRBV7-9; d_gene: NA; CDR3aa: CASSLTGSTIYF; CDR3nt: TGTGCCAGTAGCTTGACTGGAAGCACCATATATTTT
j_gene: TRBJ1-1; abundance: NA; v_gene: TRBV7-9; d_gene: NA; CDR3aa: CANSLGVLGKPLHFF; CDR3nt: TGTGCCAACAGCTTAGGGGTACTGGGGAAGCCCCTGCATTTCTTT
j_gene: TRBJ2-1; abundance: many; v_gene: TRBV28; d_gene: TRBD1; CDR3aa: CASSPSQGAPGLNEQFF; CDR3nt: TGTGCCAGCAGTCCATCACAGGGGGCGCCAGGGTTAAATGAGCAGTTCTTC
j_gene: TRBJ2-3; abundance: NA; v_gene: TRBV11-2; d_gene: NA; CDR3aa: CANSLDRVDTQYF; CDR3nt: TGTGCCAACAGCTTAGATCGGGTAGATACGCAGTACTTT
j_gene: TRBJ2-1; abundance: NA; v_gene: TRBV28; d_gene: NA; CDR3aa: CASTLAFRNEQLF; CDR3nt: TGTGCCAGCACCTTAGCGTTCCGGAATGAGCAGCTCTTC
j_gene: TRBJ2-2; abundance: NA; v_gene: TRBV11-3; d_gene: NA; CDR3aa: CASILEGGTGELLF; CDR3nt: TGTGCCAGCATCCTAGAGGGGGGTACCGGGGAGCTGCTTTTT
j_gene: TRBJ2-3; abundance: NA; v_gene: TRBV10-3; d_gene: TRBD2; CDR3aa: CAFRAGLAGDWGTDTQYF; CDR3nt: TGTGCCTTCAGAGCAGGACTAGCGGGGGATTGGGGGACAGATACGCAGTATTTT
j_gene: TRBJ2-1; abundance: NA; v_gene: TRBV11-2; d_gene: TRBD1; CDR3aa: CASSLARGTGFYNEQFF; CDR3nt: TGTGCCAGCAGTTTAGCCCGGGGGACAGGGTTCTACAATGAGCAGTTCTTC
j_gene: TRBJ2-3; abundance: NA; v_gene: TRBV4-1; d_gene: NA; CDR3aa: CASTLRLSEGTDTRYF; CDR3nt: TGCGCCAGCACCCTACGGTTGAGTGAGGGAACAGATACGCGGTATTTT
j_gene: TRBJ1-2; abundance: NA; v_gene: TRBV20-1; d_gene: TRBD1; CDR3aa: CNTRGPDGYTF; CDR3nt: TGCAATACCAGGGGGCCGGATGGCTACACCTTC
j_gene: TRBJ2-1; abundance: NA; v_gene: TRBV10-3; d_gene: NA; CDR3aa: CAISDPGTRSFNEQFF; CDR3nt: TGTGCCATCAGTGACCCCGGGACACGTTCCTTCAATGAGCAGTTCTTC
j_gene: TRBJ1-6; abundance: NA; v_gene: TRBV5-4; d_gene: TRBD1; CDR3aa: CTSSFEDRINTPLHF; CDR3nt: TGTACCAGCAGCTTCGAGGACAGGATTAATACACCCCTCCACTTT
j_gene: TRBJ2-5; abundance: NA; v_gene: TRBV7-9; d_gene: NA; CDR3aa: CASSLSPWAGDETQYF; CDR3nt: TGTGCCAGCAGCTTATCGCCCTGGGCAGGGGACGAGACCCAGTACTTC
j_gene: TRBJ1-3; abundance: NA; v_gene: TRBV6-5; d_gene: NA; CDR3aa: CVSRVNSGNTIYF; CDR3nt: TGTGTCAGCAGGGTCAACTCTGGAAACACCATATATTTT
j_gene: TRBJ2-1; abundance: NA; v_gene: TRBV11-3; d_gene: TRBD2; CDR3aa: CASNLGTSGSDEQFF; CDR3nt: TGTGCCAGCAACTTAGGGACTAGCGGGAGTGATGAGCAGTTCTTC
j_gene: TRBJ2-7; abundance: many; v_gene: TRBV28; d_gene: TRBD2; CDR3aa: CASSYVLGLAPAYEQYF; CDR3nt: TGTGCCAGCAGTTACGTTTTGGGACTAGCGCCCGCCTACGAGCAGTACTTC
j_gene: TRBJ2-2; abundance: many; v_gene: TRBV12-3/TRBV12-4; d_gene: NA; CDR3aa: CASSLGTAGTGGELFF; CDR3nt: TGTGCCAGCAGTTTAGGGACTGCAGGGACGGGCGGGGAGCTGTTTTTT
j_gene: TRBJ2-2; abundance: once; v_gene: TRBV11-2; d_gene: NA; CDR3aa: CGNSGFQGGNTGEMFF; CDR3nt: TGTGGCAACAGTGGATTCCAGGGGGGGAACACCGGGGAGATGTTTTTT
j_gene: TRBJ2-5; abundance: NA; v_gene: TRBV7-9; d_gene: TRBD2; CDR3aa: CASSSEGGSAWETQHF; CDR3nt: TGTGCCAGCAGCTCAGAAGGCGGGAGCGCCTGGGAGACCCAGCACTTC
j_gene: TRBJ2-1; abundance: NA; v_gene: TRBV7-9; d_gene: NA; CDR3aa: CANSLAPLHPYNEQLF; CDR3nt: TGTGCCAACAGCTTAGCACCCCTCCACCCCTACAATGAGCAGCTCTTC